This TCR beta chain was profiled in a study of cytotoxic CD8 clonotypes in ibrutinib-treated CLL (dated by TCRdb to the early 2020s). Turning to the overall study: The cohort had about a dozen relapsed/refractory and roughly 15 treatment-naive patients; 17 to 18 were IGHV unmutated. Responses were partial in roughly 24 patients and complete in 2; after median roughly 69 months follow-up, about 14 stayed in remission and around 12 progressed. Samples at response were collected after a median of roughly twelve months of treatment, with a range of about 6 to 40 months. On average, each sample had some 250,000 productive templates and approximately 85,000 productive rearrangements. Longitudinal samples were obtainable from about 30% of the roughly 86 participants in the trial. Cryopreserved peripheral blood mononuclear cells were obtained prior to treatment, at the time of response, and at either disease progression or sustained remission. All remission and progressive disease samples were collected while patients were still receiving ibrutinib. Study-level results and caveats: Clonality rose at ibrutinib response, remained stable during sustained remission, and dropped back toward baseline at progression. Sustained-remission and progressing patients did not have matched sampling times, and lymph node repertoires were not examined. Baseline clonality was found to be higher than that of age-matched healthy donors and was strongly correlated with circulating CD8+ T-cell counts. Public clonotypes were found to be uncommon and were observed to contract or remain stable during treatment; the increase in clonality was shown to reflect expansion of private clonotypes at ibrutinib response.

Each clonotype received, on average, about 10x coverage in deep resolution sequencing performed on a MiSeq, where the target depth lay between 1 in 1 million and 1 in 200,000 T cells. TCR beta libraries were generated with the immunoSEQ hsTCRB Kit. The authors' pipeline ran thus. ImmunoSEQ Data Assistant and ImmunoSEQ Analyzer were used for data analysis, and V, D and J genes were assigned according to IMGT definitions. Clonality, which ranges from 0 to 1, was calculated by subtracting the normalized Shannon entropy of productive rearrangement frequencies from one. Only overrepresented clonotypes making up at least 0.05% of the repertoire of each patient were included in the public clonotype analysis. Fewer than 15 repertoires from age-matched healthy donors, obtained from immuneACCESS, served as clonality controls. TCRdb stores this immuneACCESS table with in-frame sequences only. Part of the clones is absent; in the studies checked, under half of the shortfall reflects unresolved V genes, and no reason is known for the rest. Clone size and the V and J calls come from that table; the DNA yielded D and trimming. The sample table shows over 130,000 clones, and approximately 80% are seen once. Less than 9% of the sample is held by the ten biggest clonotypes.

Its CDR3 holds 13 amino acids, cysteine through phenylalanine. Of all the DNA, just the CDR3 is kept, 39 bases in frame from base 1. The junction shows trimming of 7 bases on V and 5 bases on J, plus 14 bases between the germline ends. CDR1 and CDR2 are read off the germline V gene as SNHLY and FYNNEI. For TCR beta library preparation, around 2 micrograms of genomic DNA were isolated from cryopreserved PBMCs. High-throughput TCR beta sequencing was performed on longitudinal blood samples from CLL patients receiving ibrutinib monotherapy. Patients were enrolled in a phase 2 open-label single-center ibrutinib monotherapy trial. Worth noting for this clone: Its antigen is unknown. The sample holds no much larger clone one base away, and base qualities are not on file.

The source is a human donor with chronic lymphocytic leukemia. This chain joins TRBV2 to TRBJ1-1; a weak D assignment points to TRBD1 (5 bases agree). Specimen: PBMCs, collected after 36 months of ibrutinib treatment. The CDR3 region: CASTGTPGTEAFF. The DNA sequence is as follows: TGTGCCAGCACTGGGACCCCCGGGACTGAAGCTTTCTTT.